In this sample, the clone carrying this T cell receptor beta chain turned up a few times. The PCR was carried out with 60 Vbeta primers and 13 Jbeta primers. Libraries were prepared by immunoSEQ multiplex PCR; TCRdb keeps only in-frame clonotypes and omits some of them. The sample lists 95,000 to 110,000 clones, around 79% seen once, with roughly 6.2% in the top ten. This CDR3 region has 14 residues. Germline trimming cut 4 bases from V and 9 bases from J; bases unmatched to any gene: 6. Germline-derived CDR1 and CDR2 are WSHSY and SAAADI. This entry comes from a study of cytomegalovirus exposure and HLA in healthy donors.

This sequence originates from a man aged 60-69 years in good health and CMV-seropositive. This chain connects TRBV10-2 to TRBJ1-6, with 7 bases identical to TRBD1. The sequenced sample was PBMCs. The CDR3 sequence: CASSAWTGGSPLHF. For the CDR3, the DNA is TGCGCCAGCAGTGCATGGACAGGAGGTTCACCCCTCCACTTT.